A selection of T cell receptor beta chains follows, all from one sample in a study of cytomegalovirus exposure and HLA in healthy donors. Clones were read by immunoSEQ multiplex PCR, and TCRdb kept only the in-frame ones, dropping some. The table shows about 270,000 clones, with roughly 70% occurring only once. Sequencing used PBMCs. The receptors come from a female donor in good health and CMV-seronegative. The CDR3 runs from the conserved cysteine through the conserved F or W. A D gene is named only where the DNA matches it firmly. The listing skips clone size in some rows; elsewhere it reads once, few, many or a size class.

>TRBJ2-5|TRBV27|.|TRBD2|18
CASSYTSGSSGYQETQYF
TGTGCCAGCAGCTATACTAGCGGGAGCTCAGGGTACCAAGAGACCCAGTACTTC
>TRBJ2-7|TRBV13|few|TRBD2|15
CASSPRTSGAHEQYF
TGTGCCAGCAGCCCCAGGACTAGCGGGGCTCACGAGCAGTACTTC
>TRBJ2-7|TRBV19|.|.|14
CASSSRVLHYEQYF
TGTGCCAGTAGTAGCAGGGTTCTCCACTACGAGCAGTACTTC
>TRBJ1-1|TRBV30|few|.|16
CAWSPRNLGGDTEAFF
TGTGCCTGGAGTCCTCGGAACCTAGGGGGGGACACTGAAGCTTTCTTT
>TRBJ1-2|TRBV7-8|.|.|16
CASSLGFRVQAQGYTF
TGTGCCAGCAGCTTAGGGTTCCGAGTCCAGGCTCAAGGCTACACCTTC
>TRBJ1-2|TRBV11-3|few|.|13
CASSFNRVSGYTF
TGTGCCAGCAGCTTTAACAGGGTATCTGGCTACACCTTC
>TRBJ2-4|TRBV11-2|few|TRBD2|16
CASSVTSGRADGIQYF
TGTGCCAGCAGCGTGACTAGCGGGAGGGCGGACGGCATTCAGTACTTC
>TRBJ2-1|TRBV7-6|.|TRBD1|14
CASSSGQGTNEQFF
TGTGCCAGCAGCTCCGGACAGGGAACCAATGAGCAGTTCTTC
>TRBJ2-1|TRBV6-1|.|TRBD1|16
CASSEAQGALDGEQFF
TGTGCCAGCAGTGAAGCCCAGGGGGCTTTGGACGGTGAGCAGTTCTTC
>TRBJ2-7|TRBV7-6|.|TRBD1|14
CATQRDSLSYEQYF
TGTGCCACTCAAAGGGACAGCCTTTCCTACGAGCAGTACTTC
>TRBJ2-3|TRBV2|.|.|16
CASTPRGGTSTDTQYF
TGTGCCAGCACCCCGAGGGGGGGAACTAGCACAGATACGCAGTATTTT
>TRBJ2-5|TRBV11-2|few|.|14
CASSLHSGQEAQYF
TGTGCCAGCAGCTTACATAGCGGCCAAGAGGCCCAGTACTTC
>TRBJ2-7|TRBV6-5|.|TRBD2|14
CASSPLANSYEQYF
TGTGCCAGCAGTCCACTAGCGAATTCCTACGAGCAGTACTTC
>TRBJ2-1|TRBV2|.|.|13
CASSEASYNEQFF
TGTGCCAGCAGTGAAGCATCGTACAATGAGCAGTTCTTC
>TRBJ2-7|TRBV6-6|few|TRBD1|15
CASREFGTVEYEQYF
TGTGCCAGCAGGGAATTCGGGACAGTGGAGTACGAGCAGTACTTC
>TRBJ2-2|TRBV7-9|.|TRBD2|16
CASSNRGRVDTGELFF
TGTGCCAGCAGTAATCGGGGGAGGGTTGACACCGGGGAGCTGTTTTTT
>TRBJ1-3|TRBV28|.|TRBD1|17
CASSLGQGRLSGNTIYF
TGTGCCAGCAGTCTCGGACAGGGGCGACTCTCTGGAAACACCATATATTTT
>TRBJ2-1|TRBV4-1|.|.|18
CASSQPIRGHPLYNEQFF
TGCGCCAGCAGCCAACCAATCCGGGGACATCCTCTTTACAATGAGCAGTTCTTC
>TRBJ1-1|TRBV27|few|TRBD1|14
CASSRTGGGTEAFF
TGTGCCAGCAGCCGAACAGGGGGCGGAACTGAAGCTTTCTTT
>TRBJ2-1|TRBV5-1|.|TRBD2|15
CASSLVAGGYNEQFF
TGCGCCAGCAGCTTGGTAGCGGGAGGCTACAATGAGCAGTTCTTC
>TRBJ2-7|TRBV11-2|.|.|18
CASSLGGGAVWAVYEQYF
TGTGCCAGCAGCTTAGGTGGGGGGGCGGTTTGGGCCGTATACGAGCAGTACTTC
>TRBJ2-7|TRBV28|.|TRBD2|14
CASSLREGQLGQYF
TGTGCCAGCAGTTTACGGGAGGGCCAGCTGGGGCAGTACTTC
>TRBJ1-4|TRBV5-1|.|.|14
CASSSGATNEKLFF
TGCGCCAGCAGCTCGGGTGCAACTAATGAAAAACTGTTTTTT
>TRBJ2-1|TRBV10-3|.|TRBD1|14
CAISERQGYNEQFF
TGTGCCATCAGTGAACGACAGGGTTACAATGAGCAGTTCTTC
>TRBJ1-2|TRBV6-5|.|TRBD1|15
CASSPKGTAHYGYTF
TGTGCCAGCAGTCCCAAAGGGACAGCTCACTATGGCTACACCTTC
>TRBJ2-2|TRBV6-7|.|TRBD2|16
CARDPQRESGTGELFF
TGTGCCAGGGATCCTCAGCGGGAGTCTGGCACCGGGGAGCTGTTTTTT
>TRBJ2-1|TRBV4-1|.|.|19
CASSQDRAIAVGTYNEQFF
TGCGCCAGCAGCCAAGATCGCGCCATAGCGGTGGGCACCTACAATGAGCAGTTCTTC
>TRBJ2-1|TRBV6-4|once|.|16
CASSDSRVAETNEQFF
TGTGCCAGCAGTGACTCGAGGGTAGCGGAGACCAATGAGCAGTTCTTC
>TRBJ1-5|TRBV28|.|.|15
CASSFEAGANQPQHF
TGTGCCAGCAGTTTTGAAGCAGGGGCAAATCAGCCCCAGCATTTT
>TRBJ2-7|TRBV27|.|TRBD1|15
CASSLKGQGAYEQYF
TGTGCCAGCAGTTTAAAGGGACAGGGGGCCTACGAGCAGTACTTC
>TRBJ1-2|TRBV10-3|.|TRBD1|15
CAIRGQGALNYGYTF
TGTGCCATCAGAGGACAGGGGGCCCTCAACTATGGCTACACCTTC
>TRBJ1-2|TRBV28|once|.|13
CASSPTGYYGYTF
TGTGCCAGCAGTCCGACAGGTTACTATGGCTACACCTTC
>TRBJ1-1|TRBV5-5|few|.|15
CASSLTRGLNTEAFF
TGTGCCAGCAGCTTGACGCGGGGGCTGAACACTGAAGCTTTCTTT
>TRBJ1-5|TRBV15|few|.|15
CATSGGSLTNQPQHF
TGTGCCACCAGCGGCGGGTCCCTCACCAATCAGCCCCAGCATTTT
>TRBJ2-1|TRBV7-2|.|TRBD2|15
CASSLLAASYNEQFF
TGTGCCAGCAGCTTACTAGCGGCCTCCTACAATGAGCAGTTCTTC
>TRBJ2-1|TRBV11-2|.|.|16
CASSHRGSGGRNEQFF
TGTGCCAGCAGCCATAGGGGTTCCGGGGGAAGGAATGAGCAGTTCTTC
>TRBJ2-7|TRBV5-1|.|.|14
CASSLAAAVGEQYF
TGCGCCAGCAGCTTGGCCGCAGCGGTGGGGGAGCAGTACTTC
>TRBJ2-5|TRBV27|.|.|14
CASSPPGAPETQYF
TGTGCCAGCAGTCCCCCAGGGGCCCCGGAGACCCAGTACTTC
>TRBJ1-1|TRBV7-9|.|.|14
CSSRGPEGDTEAFF
TGTTCCAGCAGGGGACCTGAGGGGGACACTGAAGCTTTCTTT
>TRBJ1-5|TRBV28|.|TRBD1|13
CASGQLSNQPQHF
TGTGCCTCGGGACAGTTGAGCAATCAGCCCCAGCATTTT
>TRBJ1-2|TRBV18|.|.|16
CASSPSTSLANYGYTF
TGTGCCAGCTCACCGAGCACTAGCCTCGCTAACTATGGCTACACCTTC
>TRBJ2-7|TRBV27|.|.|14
CASRKEGGAYEQYF
TGTGCCAGCAGAAAAGAGGGCGGAGCCTACGAGCAGTACTTC
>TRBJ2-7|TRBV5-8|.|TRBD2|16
CASSLIREVPLYEQYF
TGTGCCAGCAGCTTGATTCGGGAGGTCCCCCTCTACGAGCAGTACTTC